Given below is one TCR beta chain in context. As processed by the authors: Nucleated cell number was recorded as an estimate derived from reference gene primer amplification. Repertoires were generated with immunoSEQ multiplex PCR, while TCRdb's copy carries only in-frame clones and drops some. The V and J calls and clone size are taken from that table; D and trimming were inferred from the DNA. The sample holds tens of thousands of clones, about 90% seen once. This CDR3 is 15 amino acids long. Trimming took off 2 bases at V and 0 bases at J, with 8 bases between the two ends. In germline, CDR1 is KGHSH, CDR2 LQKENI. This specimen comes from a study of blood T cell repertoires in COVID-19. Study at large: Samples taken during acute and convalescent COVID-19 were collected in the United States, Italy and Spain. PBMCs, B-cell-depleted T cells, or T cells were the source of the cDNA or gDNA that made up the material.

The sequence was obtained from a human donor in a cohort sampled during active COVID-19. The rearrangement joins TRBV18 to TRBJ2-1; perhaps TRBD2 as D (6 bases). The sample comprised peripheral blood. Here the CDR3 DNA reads TGTGCCAGCTCACCAGCGGGGAGCTCCTACAATGAGCAGTTCTTC. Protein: CASSPAGSSYNEQFF.